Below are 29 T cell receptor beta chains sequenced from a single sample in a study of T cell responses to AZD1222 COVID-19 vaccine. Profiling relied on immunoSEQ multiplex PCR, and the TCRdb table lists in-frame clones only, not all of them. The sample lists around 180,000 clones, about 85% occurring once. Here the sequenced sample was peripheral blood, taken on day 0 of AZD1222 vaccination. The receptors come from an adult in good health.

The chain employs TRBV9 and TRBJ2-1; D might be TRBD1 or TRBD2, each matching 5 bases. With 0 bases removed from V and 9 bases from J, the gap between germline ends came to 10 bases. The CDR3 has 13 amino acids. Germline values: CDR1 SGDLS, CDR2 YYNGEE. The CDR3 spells CASSVGDPLEQFF. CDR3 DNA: TGTGCCAGCAGCGTAGGGGACCCTCTTGAGCAGTTCTTC.

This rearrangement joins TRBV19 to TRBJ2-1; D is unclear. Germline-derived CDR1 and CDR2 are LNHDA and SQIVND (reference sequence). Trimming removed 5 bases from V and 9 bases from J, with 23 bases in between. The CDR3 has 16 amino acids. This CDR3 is CASSPPFGGIWSEQFF. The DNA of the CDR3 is TGTGCCAGTAGTCCTCCATTCGGTGGGATCTGGAGTGAGCAGTTCTTC.

As DNA, the CDR3 is TGTGCCAGCAGTTCCCCGGGACGTTTGGCATACGAGCAGTACTTC. It encodes CASSSPGRLAYEQYF. The rearrangement joins TRBV6-5 to TRBJ2-7; D might be TRBD1 or TRBD2, each matching 5 bases. This CDR3 has 15 amino acids. The germline CDR1 and CDR2 sequences are MNHEY and SVGAGI. Trimming took 4 bases from V and 4 from J, leaving 17 bases between them.

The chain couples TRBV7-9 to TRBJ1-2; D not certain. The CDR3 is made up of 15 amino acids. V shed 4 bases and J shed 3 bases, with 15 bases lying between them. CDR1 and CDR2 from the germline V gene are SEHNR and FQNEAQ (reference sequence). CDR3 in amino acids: CASSSLEREHYGYTF. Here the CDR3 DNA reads TGTGCCAGCAGCTCGCTCGAACGGGAGCACTATGGCTACACCTTC.

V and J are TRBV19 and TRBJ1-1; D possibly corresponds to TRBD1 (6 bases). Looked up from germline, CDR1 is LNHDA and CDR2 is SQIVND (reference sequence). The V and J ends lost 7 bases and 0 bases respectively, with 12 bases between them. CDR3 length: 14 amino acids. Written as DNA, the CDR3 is TGTGCCAGTACCCCCGGGGGCATGAACACTGAAGCTTTCTTT. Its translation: CASTPGGMNTEAFF.

CDR3 coding DNA: TGTGCCAGCAGCCGACTTGCCCGGACGGGCAACAATTCACCCCTCCACTTT. Encoded protein: CASSRLARTGNNSPLHF. This rearrangement joins TRBV16 to TRBJ1-6; no reliable D call. The V gene's germline CDR1 is KGHSY and CDR2 FQNENV. V lost 4 bases, J lost 7 bases, and 20 bases lay in between. This CDR3 region has 17 residues.

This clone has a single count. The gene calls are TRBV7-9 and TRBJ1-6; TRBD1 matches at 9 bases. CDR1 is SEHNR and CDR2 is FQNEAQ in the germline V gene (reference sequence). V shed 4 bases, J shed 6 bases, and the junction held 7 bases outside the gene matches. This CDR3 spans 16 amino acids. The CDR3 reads CASSSGQGFFNSPLHF. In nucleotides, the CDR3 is TGTGCCAGCAGCTCGGGACAGGGCTTTTTTAATTCACCCCTCCACTTT. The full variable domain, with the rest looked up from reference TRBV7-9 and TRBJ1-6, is DTGVSQNPRHKITKRGQNVTFRCDPISEHNRLYWYRQTLGQGPEFLTYFQNEAQLEKSRLLSDRFSAERPKGSFSTLEIQRTEQGDSAMYLCASSSGQGFFNSPLHFGNGTRLTVT.

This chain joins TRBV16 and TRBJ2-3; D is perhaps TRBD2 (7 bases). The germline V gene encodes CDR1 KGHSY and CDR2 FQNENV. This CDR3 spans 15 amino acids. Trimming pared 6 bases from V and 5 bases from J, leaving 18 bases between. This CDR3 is CASSPDSGRGDTQYF. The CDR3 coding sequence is TGTGCCAGCAGTCCGGACAGTGGGAGGGGAGATACGCAGTATTTT.

The CDR3 region is CASSSTPGVNEQFF. Written as DNA, the CDR3 is TGTGCCAGCAGCTCAACACCTGGGGTTAATGAGCAGTTCTTC. The gene calls are TRBV7-2 and TRBJ2-1; D gene uncertain. The CDR3 contains 14 residues. Trimming took 4 bases from V and 7 from J, leaving 14 bases between them. Germline CDR1 SGHTA, CDR2 FQGNSA.

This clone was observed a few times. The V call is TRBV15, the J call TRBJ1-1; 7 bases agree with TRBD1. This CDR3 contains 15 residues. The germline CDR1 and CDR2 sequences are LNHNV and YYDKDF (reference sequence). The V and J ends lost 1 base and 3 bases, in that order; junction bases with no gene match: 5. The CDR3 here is CATSRGRDRYTEAFF. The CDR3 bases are TGTGCCACCAGCAGAGGTCGGGACAGATACACTGAAGCTTTCTTT.

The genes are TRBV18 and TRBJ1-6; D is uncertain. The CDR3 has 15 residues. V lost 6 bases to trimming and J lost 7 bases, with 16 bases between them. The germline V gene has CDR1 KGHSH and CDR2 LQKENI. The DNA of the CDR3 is TGTGCCAGCTCTCGACAAGAGAGTAAGAATTCACCCCTCCACTTT. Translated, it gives CASSRQESKNSPLHF.

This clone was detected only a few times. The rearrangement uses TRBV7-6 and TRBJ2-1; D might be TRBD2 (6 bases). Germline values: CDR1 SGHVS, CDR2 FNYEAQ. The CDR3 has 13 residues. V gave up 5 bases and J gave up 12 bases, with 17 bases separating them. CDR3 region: CASSQGRGKVQFF. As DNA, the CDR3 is TGTGCCAGCAGCCAGGGACGGGGGAAGGTGCAGTTCTTC.

DNA for the CDR3: TGTGCCAGCAGCCAAGATGGGAGCGGGAGGGGCCCCTACGAGCAGTACTTC. It codes for CASSQDGSGRGPYEQYF. This chain connects TRBV4-2 to TRBJ2-7, with TRBD2 identical over 10 bases. V lost 0 bases and J lost 2; bases outside the gene matches: 7. Germline V gene sequence: CDR1 LGHNA, CDR2 YNFKEQ. This CDR3 spans 17 amino acids.

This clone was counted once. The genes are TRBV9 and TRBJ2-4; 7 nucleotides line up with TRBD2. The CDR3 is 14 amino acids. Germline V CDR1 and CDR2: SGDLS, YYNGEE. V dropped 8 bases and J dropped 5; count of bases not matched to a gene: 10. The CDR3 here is CARPTREDQNIQYF. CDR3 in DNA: TGTGCCAGGCCCACCCGGGAGGACCAAAACATTCAGTACTTC. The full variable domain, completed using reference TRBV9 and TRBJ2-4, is DSGVTQTPKHLITATGQRVTLRCSPRSGDLSVYWYQQSLDQGLQFLIQYYNGEERAKGNILERFSAQQFPDLHSELNLSSLELGDSALYFCARPTREDQNIQYFGAGTRLSVL.

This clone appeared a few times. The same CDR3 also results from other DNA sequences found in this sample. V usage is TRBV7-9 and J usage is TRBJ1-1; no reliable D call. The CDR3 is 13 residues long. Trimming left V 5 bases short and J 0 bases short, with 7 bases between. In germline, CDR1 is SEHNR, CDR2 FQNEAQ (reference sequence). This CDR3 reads CASSLTLNTEAFF. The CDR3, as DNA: TGTGCCAGCAGCCTAACACTGAACACTGAAGCTTTCTTT.

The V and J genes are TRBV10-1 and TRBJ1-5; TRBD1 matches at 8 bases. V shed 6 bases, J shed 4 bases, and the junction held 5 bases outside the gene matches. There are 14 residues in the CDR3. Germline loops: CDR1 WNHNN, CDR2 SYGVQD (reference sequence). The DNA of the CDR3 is TGCGCCAGCAGACAGGGGGTCCGGAATCAGCCCCAGCATTTT. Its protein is CASRQGVRNQPQHF.

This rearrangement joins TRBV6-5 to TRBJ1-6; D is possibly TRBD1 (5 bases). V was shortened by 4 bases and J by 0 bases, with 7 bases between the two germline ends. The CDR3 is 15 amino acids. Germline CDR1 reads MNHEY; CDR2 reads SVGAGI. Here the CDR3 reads CASSWDGSYNSPLHF. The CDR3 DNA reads TGTGCCAGCAGTTGGGACGGCTCCTATAATTCACCCCTCCACTTT.

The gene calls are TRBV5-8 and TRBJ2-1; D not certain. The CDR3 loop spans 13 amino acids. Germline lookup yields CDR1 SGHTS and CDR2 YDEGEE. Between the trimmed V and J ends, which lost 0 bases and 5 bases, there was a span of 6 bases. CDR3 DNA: TGTGCCAGCAGCTTGGACTATCACAATGAGCAGTTCTTC. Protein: CASSLDYHNEQFF.

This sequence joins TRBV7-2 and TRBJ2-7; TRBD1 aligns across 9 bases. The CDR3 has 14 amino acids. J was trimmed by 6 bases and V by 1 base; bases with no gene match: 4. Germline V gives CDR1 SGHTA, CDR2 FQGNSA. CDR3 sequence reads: CASSLGTGDREQYF. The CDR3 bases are TGTGCCAGCAGCTTAGGGACAGGGGATCGCGAGCAGTACTTC.

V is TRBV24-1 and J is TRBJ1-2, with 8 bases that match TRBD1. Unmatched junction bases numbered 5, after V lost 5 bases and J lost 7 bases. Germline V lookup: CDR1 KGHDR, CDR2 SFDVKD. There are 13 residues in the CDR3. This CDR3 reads CATSGQGASGYTF. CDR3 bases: TGTGCCACCAGTGGGCAGGGGGCATCTGGCTACACCTTC.

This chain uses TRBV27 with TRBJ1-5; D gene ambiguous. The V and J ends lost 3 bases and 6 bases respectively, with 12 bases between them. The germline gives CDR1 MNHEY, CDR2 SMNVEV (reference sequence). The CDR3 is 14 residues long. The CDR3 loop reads CASSFLPGIQPQHF. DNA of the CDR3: TGTGCCAGCAGTTTCCTTCCGGGGATTCAGCCCCAGCATTTT.

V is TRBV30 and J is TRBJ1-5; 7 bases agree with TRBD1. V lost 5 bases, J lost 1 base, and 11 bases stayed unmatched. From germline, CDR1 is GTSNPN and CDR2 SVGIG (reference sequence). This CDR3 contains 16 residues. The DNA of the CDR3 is TGTGCCTGGGGCCTCGCCGGGGGACAGAGCAATCAGCCCCAGCATTTT. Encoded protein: CAWGLAGGQSNQPQHF.

CDR3 loop: CASSRDRNEKLFF. CDR3 bases: TGTGCCAGTTCCAGGGACAGAAATGAAAAACTGTTTTTT. V usage is TRBV19 and J usage is TRBJ1-4; the match to TRBD1 covers 7 bases. The V gene's germline CDR1 is LNHDA and CDR2 SQIVND (reference sequence). Trimming removed 8 bases from V and 5 bases from J; junction bases left unmatched: 5. The CDR3 runs to 13 residues.

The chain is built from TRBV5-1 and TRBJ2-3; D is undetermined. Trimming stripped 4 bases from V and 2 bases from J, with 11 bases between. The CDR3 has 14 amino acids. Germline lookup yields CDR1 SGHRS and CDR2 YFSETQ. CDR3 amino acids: CASSARETTDTQYF. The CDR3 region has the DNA TGCGCCAGCAGCGCCCGAGAGACCACAGATACGCAGTATTTT.

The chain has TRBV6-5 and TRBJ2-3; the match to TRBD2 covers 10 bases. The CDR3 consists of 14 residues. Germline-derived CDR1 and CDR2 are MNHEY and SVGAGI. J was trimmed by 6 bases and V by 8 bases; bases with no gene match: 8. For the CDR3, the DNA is TGTGCCAGCTGCCTAGCGGGAGCCCTTGATACGCAGTATTTT. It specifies CASCLAGALDTQYF.

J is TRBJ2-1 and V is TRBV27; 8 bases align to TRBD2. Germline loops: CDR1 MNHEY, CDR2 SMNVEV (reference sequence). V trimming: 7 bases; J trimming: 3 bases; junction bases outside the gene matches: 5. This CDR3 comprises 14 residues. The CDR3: CASNKAGVYNEQFF. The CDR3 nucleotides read TGTGCCAGCAATAAAGCGGGAGTCTACAATGAGCAGTTCTTC.

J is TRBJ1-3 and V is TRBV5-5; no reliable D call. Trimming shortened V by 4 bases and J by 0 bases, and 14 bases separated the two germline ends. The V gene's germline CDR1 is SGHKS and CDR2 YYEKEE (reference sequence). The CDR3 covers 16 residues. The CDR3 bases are TGTGCCAGCAGCCCGGGCCCCTGGTCCTCTGGAAACACCATATATTTT. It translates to CASSPGPWSSGNTIYF.

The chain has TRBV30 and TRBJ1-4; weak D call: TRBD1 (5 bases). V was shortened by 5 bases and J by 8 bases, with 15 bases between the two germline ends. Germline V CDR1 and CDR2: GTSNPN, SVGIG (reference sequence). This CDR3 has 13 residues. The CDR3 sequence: CAWQNRQREKLFF. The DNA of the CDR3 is TGTGCCTGGCAAAATCGACAGCGGGAAAAACTGTTTTTT.

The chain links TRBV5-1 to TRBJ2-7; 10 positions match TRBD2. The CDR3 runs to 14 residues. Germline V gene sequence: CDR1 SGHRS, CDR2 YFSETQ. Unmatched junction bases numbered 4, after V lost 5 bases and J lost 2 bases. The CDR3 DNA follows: TGCGCCAGCAGAGGACTAGCGGCCACCTACGAGCAGTACTTC. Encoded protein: CASRGLAATYEQYF.